These 19 T cell receptor beta chains were sequenced from one sample in a study of T cell responses to AZD1222 COVID-19 vaccine. The assay was immunoSEQ multiplex PCR, and TCRdb's table has in-frame clones only and misses some. This table has roughly 150,000 clones, about 90% appearing once. The material was peripheral blood, obtained 28 days after the second AZD1222 dose. The source of these receptors is an adult who received the AZD1222 COVID-19 vaccine.

This sequence joins TRBV12-3 or TRBV12-4 and TRBJ2-2; the D is unclear. Trimming cost V 5 bases and J 7 bases, with 5 bases left between them. The CDR3 runs 11 residues. The CDR3 DNA sequence: TGTGCCAGCAGTCCTTTCGGGGAGCTGTTTTTT. This codes for CASSPFGELFF.

The rearrangement joins TRBV24-1 to TRBJ2-7; TRBD1 matches 9 bases. The CDR3 length is 16 residues. The V gene end was trimmed by 4 bases and the J gene end by 0 bases; junction bases not matched to a gene: 6. The V gene's germline CDR1 is KGHDR and CDR2 SFDVKD. The CDR3 reads CATSDTGTGSSYEQYF. In DNA form, the CDR3 reads TGTGCCACCAGTGACACCGGGACAGGGAGCTCCTACGAGCAGTACTTC.

The CDR3 loop is CASKEATGAEKLFF. Written as DNA, the CDR3 is TGTGCCTCTAAAGAAGCGACAGGGGCTGAAAAACTGTTTTTT. The rearrangement uses TRBV19 and TRBJ1-4; 8 bases map to TRBD1. CDR1 and CDR2 (germline): LNHDA, SQIVND (reference sequence). The V gene end was trimmed by 11 bases and the J gene end by 7 bases; junction bases not matched to a gene: 12. The CDR3 runs 14 residues.

V and J are TRBV4-2 and TRBJ2-3; D gene ambiguous. Trimming pared 0 bases from V and 0 bases from J, leaving 13 bases between. This CDR3 comprises 17 residues. CDR1 is LGHNA, CDR2 YNFKEQ, per germline. CDR3 DNA sequence: TGTGCCAGCAGCCAAGATCGTGGCGTGTCTAGCACAGATACGCAGTATTTT. This gives the protein CASSQDRGVSSTDTQYF.

V and J are TRBV19 and TRBJ2-3; 7 nucleotides agree with TRBD2. The length of the CDR3 is 14 residues. V lost 10 bases to trimming and J lost 0 bases; unmatched junction nucleotides: 7. Germline lookup yields CDR1 LNHDA and CDR2 SQIVND (reference sequence). CDR3 protein: CATTSGASTDTQYF. CDR3 DNA: TGTGCCACTACAAGCGGGGCTAGCACAGATACGCAGTATTTT.

The CDR3 region is CASSWDRYYQPQHF. Here the CDR3 DNA reads TGTGCCAGCAGTTGGGACCGTTATTATCAGCCCCAGCATTTT. The chain uses TRBV27 and TRBJ1-5; possible D gene TRBD1, 5 bases. V was cut by 4 bases and J by 5 bases, with 12 bases left in between. CDR1 and CDR2 (germline): MNHEY, SMNVEV (reference sequence). CDR3 length equals 14 residues.

The gene calls are TRBV6-5 and TRBJ2-7; 11 bases fit TRBD2. From germline, CDR1 is MNHEY and CDR2 SVGAGI. The CDR3 is 13 amino acids. J was trimmed by 3 bases and V by 7 bases; bases with no gene match: 2. CDR3 protein: CASTGTSGYEQYF. The DNA of the CDR3 is TGTGCCAGCACCGGGACTAGCGGCTACGAGCAGTACTTC.

The chain carries TRBV3-1 (or the pseudogene TRBV3-2) and TRBJ2-5, with D unresolved. In germline, CDR1 is LGHDT, CDR2 YNNKEL (reference sequence). The CDR3 length is 14 residues. V was clipped by 0 bases and J by 10 bases, with 15 bases between them. Here the CDR3 DNA reads TGTGCCAGCAGCCAAGATTACAGCCCTGGGGACCAGTACTTC. It yields the protein CASSQDYSPGDQYF.

A few counts support this clone. The chain uses TRBV7-9 and TRBJ2-5, with 9 bases that match TRBD1. The CDR3 covers 13 residues. Germline V gives CDR1 SEHNR, CDR2 FQNEAQ (reference sequence). The trim removed 5 bases at V and 7 bases at J, leaving 5 bases unmatched. DNA of the CDR3: TGTGCCAGCAGCACACAGGGGGCGCGGACCCAGTACTTC. As protein: CASSTQGARTQYF.

The V call is TRBV6-5, the J call TRBJ1-4; the match to TRBD1 covers 8 bases. Germline V CDR1 and CDR2: MNHEY, SVGAGI. The CDR3 is 14 amino acids. The junction had 8 bases not matched to a gene; V was cut back by 6 bases and J by 8 bases. The CDR3 nucleotides read TGTGCCAGCAGGCCTCCGGGACAGGAGGAAAAACTGTTTTTT. Translation gives CASRPPGQEEKLFF.

CDR3 sequence: CASRDGLYEQYF. The CDR3 nucleotides read TGTGCCAGCAGGGACGGCCTCTACGAGCAGTACTTC. The chain uses TRBV6-5 and TRBJ2-7; D gene ambiguous. V lost 6 bases and J lost 3, with 9 bases in between. The CDR3 is 12 residues long. The germline CDR1 and CDR2 sequences are MNHEY and SVGAGI.

The chain employs TRBV5-1 and TRBJ2-1; D is perhaps TRBD2 (5 bases). V was pared by 5 bases and J by 0 bases, with 15 bases between. This CDR3 is built from 16 residues. Per germline, CDR1 SGHRS and CDR2 YFSETQ. The DNA of the CDR3 is TGCGCCAGCAGGTCAGGTAGCGCGGCCTCCTACAATGAGCAGTTCTTC. Its translation is CASRSGSAASYNEQFF.

This rearrangement joins TRBV6-1 to TRBJ2-3; 7 bases align to TRBD1. Germline CDR1 and CDR2: MNHNS and SASEGT. This CDR3 comprises 14 residues. Trimming at V came to 2 bases and at J to 6 bases, leaving 5 bases not matched to a gene. The chain's CDR3 is CASSEMTGKDTQYF. The CDR3 DNA follows: TGTGCCAGCAGTGAAATGACAGGGAAGGATACGCAGTATTTT.

The rearrangement links TRBV2 to TRBJ2-5; TRBD1 is a possible D gene (5 bases). The V end lost 7 bases, the J end lost 1 base, and 13 bases lay between the germline ends. Germline CDR1 SNHLY, CDR2 FYNNEI. CDR3 length equals 14 residues. The CDR3 here is CASNPQGSQETQYF. CDR3 sequence (DNA): TGTGCCAGCAACCCGCAGGGAAGCCAAGAGACCCAGTACTTC.

The V gene is TRBV19, the J gene TRBJ1-1; D is possibly TRBD1 (5 bases). CDR1 is LNHDA, CDR2 SQIVND, per germline (reference sequence). V was pared by 7 bases and J by 0 bases, with 12 bases between. This CDR3 comprises 14 residues. The CDR3, as DNA: TGTGCCAGTAACCTCCAGGGATTGAACACTGAAGCTTTCTTT. Translation: CASNLQGLNTEAFF. The full variable domain, in which reference TRBV19 and TRBJ1-1 provide the parts outside the CDR3, is DGGITQSPKYLFRKEGQNVTLSCEQNLNHDAMYWYRQDPGQGLRLIYYSQIVNDFQKGDIAEGYSVSREKKESFPLTVTSAQKNPTAFYLCASNLQGLNTEAFFGQGTRLTVV.

The chain joins TRBV30 to TRBJ2-7; TRBD1 aligns across 8 bases. V gave up 3 bases and J gave up 6 bases; unmatched junction bases: 25. The CDR3 is 19 residues long. CDR1 and CDR2 (germline): GTSNPN, SVGIG (reference sequence). The CDR3 nucleotides read TGTGCCTGGAGCGGGGTAAAGACTGACGGACAGGGCCGCGCGGGCGAGCAGTACTTC. This encodes CAWSGVKTDGQGRAGEQYF. Full variable domain (remainder filled in from reference TRBV30 and TRBJ2-7): SQTIHQWPATLVQPVGSPLSLECTVEGTSNPNLYWYRQAAGRGLQLLFYSVGIGQISSEVPQNLSASRPQDRQFILSSKKLLLSDSGFYLCAWSGVKTDGQGRAGEQYFGPGTRLTVT.

This clone was seen more than once but under ten times. This chain links TRBV5-1 with TRBJ1-6, with 7 bases matching TRBD1. V gave up 4 bases and J gave up 4 bases; unmatched junction bases: 8. The germline V gene has CDR1 SGHRS and CDR2 YFSETQ. The CDR3 has 16 amino acids. The CDR3 nucleotides are TGCGCCAGCAGCCCCCAGGGGGGTACTTATAATTCACCCCTCCACTTT. This gives the protein CASSPQGGTYNSPLHF.

There are a few counts of this clone. The rearrangement uses TRBV10-3 and TRBJ2-5, with 10 bases fitting TRBD2. Trimming at V came to 2 bases and at J to 3 bases, leaving 6 bases not matched to a gene. This CDR3 has 16 amino acids. Germline CDR1 ENHRY, CDR2 SYGVKD. The CDR3 DNA sequence: TGTGCCATCAGTGAGCCAGGAGCGGGGGGGGAAGAGACCCAGTACTTC. Translated, it gives CAISEPGAGGEETQYF.

The V gene is TRBV5-5, the J gene TRBJ1-4; D not certain. Trimming removed 2 bases from V and 7 bases from J, with 15 bases in between. The CDR3 spans 15 residues. The V gene's germline CDR1 is SGHKS and CDR2 YYEKEE (reference sequence). CDR3 in DNA: TGTGCCAGCAGCTTCGGTTCTGGAGGCTCTGAAAAACTGTTTTTT. Translating gives CASSFGSGGSEKLFF.